These T cell receptor beta chains were read from a single sample in a study of T cells in Graves' hyperthyroidism and ophthalmopathy. TCRdb re-called the multiplex PCR reads with MiXCR, one entry per CDR3 protein. The sample consists of under 350,000 distinct CDR3 sequences, under 30% of them appearing once. The specimen sequenced was blood. The receptors stem from a man in his forties with Graves' hyperthyroidism that later progressed to Graves' ophthalmopathy. Both conserved end residues are part of each CDR3. The D gene is left open where the match is weak. Size is stated for part of the rows, as once, few or many counts, or as a class when the clone is expanded.

.,TRBV27,14,many,TRBJ2-5,CASSSYGVQETQYF,TGTGCCAGCAGTTCTTACGGGGTCCAAGAGACCCAGTACTTC
.,TRBV28,12,.,TRBJ1-5,CASSLLYQPQHF,TGTGCCAGCAGCCTTTTGTATCAGCCCCAGCATTTT
TRBD1,TRBV30,12,many,TRBJ2-4,CAGRQGYDIQYF,TGTGCCGGTCGACAGGGGTATGACATTCAGTACTTC
.,TRBV12-3/TRBV12-4,14,many,TRBJ1-2,CASGPFGTKNGYTF,TGTGCCAGCGGACCCTTCGGGACAAAAAATGGCTACACCTTC
.,TRBV6-5,13,.,TRBJ2-7,CASSYLYHNEQYF,TGTGCCAGCAGTTACCTATATCACAACGAGCAGTACTTC
.,TRBV7-3,13,many,TRBJ2-2,CASSFTDAGELFF,TGTGCCAGCAGCTTCACCGACGCCGGGGAGCTGTTTTTT
.,TRBV5-1,14,many,TRBJ2-2,CASAQGGSTGELFF,TGCGCCAGCGCTCAGGGTGGGAGCACCGGGGAGCTGTTTTTT
.,TRBV10-3,14,many,TRBJ2-5,CAISEDGGGETQYF,TGTGCCATCAGTGAGGATGGTGGGGGAGAGACCCAGTACTTC
TRBD2,TRBV20-1,14,few,TRBJ2-4,CSATSGSTKNIQYF,TGCAGTGCTACTAGCGGGAGTACCAAAAACATTCAGTACTTC
.,TRBV12-3/TRBV12-4,12,many,TRBJ1-5,CASSLRGQPQHF,TGTGCCAGCAGTTTGAGAGGTCAGCCCCAGCATTTT
.,TRBV6-2/TRBV6-3,12,.,TRBJ2-7,CATGTTAYEQYF,TGTGCCACTGGGACGACAGCCTACGAGCAGTACTTC